The entry below gives a single TCR beta chain sequence along with its context. This receptor's antigen is unknown. No clone much larger than this one lies a single base away; base qualities are absent. This sample is drawn from a study of T cell clonotyping in hematopoietic cell transplantation (TCRdb year 2021). With respect to the entire study: Recipient samples taken before transplant were collected after cytoreduction. In the study, 135 blood samples were gathered from 40 or so consecutive transplant recipients and their related donors. Patients were recruited between September 2015 and 2017 and followed until September 2020 or death.

Broader findings and caveats from the paper: Broader TCR repertoire diversity after transplant was predicted by Inverse Simpson Index values from donors and from recipients before transplant. A decrease in recipient TCR diversity was observed after transplant, and a progressive increase in pathologically expanded clonotypes was seen from day 30 to day 180. Only a small fraction of recipient repertoires overlapped donor repertoires, with over 95% appearing de novo at the given depth. Sample size was limited, and cells were not sorted, so CD4 and CD8 repertoire contributions could not be separated.

The CDR3 goes from the cysteine to the phenylalanine over 16 residues. Left in the record is the CDR3 DNA by itself, 48 bases read in frame from the first base. V and J are trimmed by 2 bases and 7 bases, and the gene matches miss 11 bases of the junction. In the germline V gene, CDR1 corresponds to SNHLY and CDR2 to FYNNEI. This specimen's time point label, per the study, means: recipient sample about 28 days before transplant, after cytoreduction. Blood from recipients was drawn roughly 28 days before transplant, then again at days 30, 100 and 180 after transplant. Nuclei Lysis Solution was used to extract genomic DNA from fresh or cryopreserved unfractionated peripheral blood mononuclear cells. With the immunoSEQ assay, which is a bias-controlled multiplex PCR relying on V- and J-specific primers, TCR beta CDR3 regions were amplified from genomic DNA. A second PCR step added a proprietary barcode and Illumina adapter sequences to the CDR3 amplicons. An Illumina MiSeq instrument was used for sequencing of the CDR3 libraries. The published analysis was carried out like this. Export and quality control were handled in immunoSEQ Analyzer 3.0, while downstream analyses relied on R Bioconductor and Immunarch. Only productive rearrangements in the normalized downsampled data set were used to calculate repertoire metrics. In the normalized cohort, a clonotype counted as pathologically expanded if the clonotype was larger than 5 templates. The Inverse Simpson Index served as the measure of repertoire diversity. To capture all clonotypes, the CMV-specificity analyses were run on the non-normalized data set. The source is immuneACCESS, and TCRdb retained only in-frame sequences with V and J called. Part of the clones is not carried over; for the studies checked, unresolved V genes explain less than half of this, and the remainder is unexplained. That table furnishes V, J and clone size, whereas the DNA furnished D and trimming. The sample table shows 25,000 to 35,000 clones, and around 70% are seen once. Together, the top ten hold roughly 6% of the sample.

Recombination connected TRBV2 to TRBJ2-7; 10 bases in the middle match TRBD2. The material was peripheral blood mononuclear cells, obtained before stem cell transplant. The receptor was derived from a man in his fifties with myelodysplastic syndrome. Some clones in this sample may be carry-over from other donors' samples. The CDR3 is CASSEWASGSLREQYF. The nucleotides read TGTGCCAGCAGTGAATGGGCTAGCGGGAGTCTAAGGGAGCAGTACTTC. Reference TRBV2 and TRBJ2-7 genes cover what lies past the CDR3, so the full variable domain is EPEVTQTPSHQVTQMGQEVILRCVPISNHLYFYWYRQILGQKVEFLVSFYNNEISEKSEIFDDQFSVERPDGSNFTLKIRSTKLEDSAMYFCASSEWASGSLREQYFGPGTRLTVT.